These 7 T cell receptor beta chains were sequenced from one sample in a study of cytomegalovirus exposure and HLA in healthy donors. PCR employed 60 Vbeta and 13 Jbeta primers. Profiling relied on immunoSEQ multiplex PCR, and the TCRdb table lists in-frame clones only, not all of them. The table records about 60,000 clones, 80% of them present only once. Sequences were obtained from PBMCs. The receptor source for this set is a male donor in good health and CMV-seronegative.

The chain uses TRBV19 and TRBJ1-2, with TRBD1 matching over 8 bases. The CDR3 totals 16 residues. Germline V gives CDR1 LNHDA, CDR2 SQIVND (reference sequence). V shed 3 bases, J shed 4 bases, and the junction held 10 bases outside the gene matches. The CDR3 reads CASSISSRTGRYGYTF. The CDR3 DNA sequence: TGTGCCAGTAGTATCTCATCCCGGACAGGGCGCTATGGCTACACCTTC.

V usage is TRBV5-1 and J usage is TRBJ2-4; D is uncertain. The CDR3 is made up of 14 amino acids. The germline V gene has CDR1 SGHRS and CDR2 YFSETQ. The CDR3 DNA is TGCGCTTCCTCCCCAACAGAAACCAAAAACATTCAGTACTTC. Protein sequence: CASSPTETKNIQYF.

This clone was recorded a few times. CDR3 region: CASSETRIRLTYGYTF. The DNA for the CDR3 is TGTGCCAGCAGTGAAACCAGAATTAGACTAACCTATGGCTACACCTTC. V gene TRBV6-1 combines with J gene TRBJ1-2; D is undetermined. The V gene lost 2 bases and the J gene lost 4 bases, with 17 bases spanning the gap. Germline V lookup: CDR1 MNHNS, CDR2 SASEGT. The CDR3 length is 16 residues.

V usage is TRBV11-2 and J usage is TRBJ2-3, with D possibly being TRBD2 (6 bases). V dropped 0 bases and J dropped 1 base, with 11 bases sitting between them. CDR3 size: 16 residues. Germline V lookup: CDR1 SGHAT, CDR2 FQNNGV. CDR3 nucleotides: TGTGCCAGCAGCTTAGATGGGTGGGGGGGCACAGATACGCAGTATTTT. As protein: CASSLDGWGGTDTQYF.

This clone was seen only a few times. The CDR3 region has the DNA TGTGCCAGCAGCTGGAGGCGCACCGGGGAGCTGTTTTTT. Residues: CASSWRRTGELFF. V usage is TRBV7-6 and J usage is TRBJ2-2, with D possibly matching TRBD2 (5 bases). Trimming pared 4 bases from V and 4 bases from J, leaving 7 bases between. CDR1 SGHVS and CDR2 FNYEAQ come from the germline V gene. This CDR3 is built from 13 residues.

This chain uses TRBV7-2 with TRBJ2-3; 9 nucleotides agree with TRBD2. V was pared by 6 bases and J by 1 base, with 8 bases of the junction left unmatched. The V gene's germline CDR1 is SGHTA and CDR2 FQGNSA. The CDR3 is 16 amino acids. The CDR3 spells CASRGFVAGGTDTQYF. Here the CDR3 DNA reads TGTGCCAGCAGAGGATTCGTAGCGGGGGGCACAGATACGCAGTATTTT.

The chain is built from TRBV9 and TRBJ1-6, with TRBD1 matching over 7 bases. The length of the CDR3 is 15 residues. V gave up 0 bases and J gave up 10 bases; unmatched junction bases: 7. CDR1 is SGDLS, CDR2 YYNGEE, per germline. Written as DNA, the CDR3 is TGTGCCAGCAGCGTAGCAGGGGGGCGCGACTCACCCCTCCACTTT. Its translation: CASSVAGGRDSPLHF.